The 21 T cell receptor beta chains given below trace back to one sample, sequenced in a study of neurological immune-mediated disorders. MiXCR, run by TCRdb on the 5' RACE reads, gives a single entry per CDR3 protein. This sample has approximately 74,000 distinct CDR3 sequences, with less than 5.5% found just once. Sequencing input: PBMCs. The receptors derive from a man aged 18-30 years with multiple sclerosis.

This clonotype was seen ten or more times. The chain carries TRBV20-1 and TRBJ1-4; D possibly corresponds to TRBD1 (5 bases). V was cut by 3 bases and J by 4 bases, with 12 bases left in between. This CDR3 spans 14 amino acids. Germline-derived CDR1 and CDR2 are DFQATT and SNEGSKA (reference sequence). The CDR3 spells CSASGGKSNEKLFF. For the CDR3, the DNA is TGCAGTGCTAGTGGGGGAAAAAGTAATGAAAAACTGTTTTTT.

This clonotype was detected many times. The V and J genes are TRBV29-1 and TRBJ2-7; TRBD1 matches at 9 bases. Germline V lookup: CDR1 SQVTM, CDR2 ANQGSEA. This CDR3 comprises 13 residues. J gave up 3 bases and V 7 bases, and 7 bases lay outside the gene matches. CDR3 in amino acids: CSAGTGKGYEQYF. The DNA of the CDR3 is TGCAGCGCTGGGACAGGGAAAGGCTACGAGCAGTACTTC.

This clonotype was detected many times. The chain combines TRBV28 with TRBJ2-7; D possibly corresponds to TRBD2 (6 bases). Germline loops: CDR1 MDHEN, CDR2 SYDVKM. Trimming pared 3 bases from V and 3 bases from J, leaving 9 bases between. This CDR3 spans 13 amino acids. CDR3 sequence: CASSLGRSYEQYF. The CDR3 DNA sequence: TGTGCCAGCAGTTTGGGGAGGAGCTACGAGCAGTACTTC. Full variable domain (missing parts from reference TRBV28 and TRBJ2-7): DVKVTQSSRYLVKRTGEKVFLECVQDMDHENMFWYRQDPGLGLRLIYFSYDVKMKEKGDIPEGYSVSREKKERFSLILESASTNQTSMYLCASSLGRSYEQYFGPGTRLTVT.

This clonotype has a count of ten or more. The rearrangement uses TRBV20-1 and TRBJ2-1, with D possibly being TRBD1 (6 bases). Looked up from germline, CDR1 is DFQATT and CDR2 is SNEGSKA (reference sequence). CDR3 length: 14 residues. V dropped 1 base and J dropped 0 bases, with 7 bases sitting between them. The CDR3 spells CSARGRGSYNEQFF. The CDR3 nucleotides read TGCAGTGCTAGAGGCAGGGGCTCCTACAATGAGCAGTTCTTC.

The table lists this clonotype with a few counts. J is TRBJ1-1 and V is TRBV6-2 or TRBV6-3, with TRBD1 identical over 7 bases. V dropped 6 bases and J dropped 1; count of bases not matched to a gene: 5. Germline V gene lookup returns CDR1 MNHEY and CDR2 SVGEGT. There are 14 residues in the CDR3. In nucleotides, the CDR3 is TGTGCCAGCAGATATACAGGGGCGAACACTGAAGCTTTCTTT. It specifies CASRYTGANTEAFF.

This clonotype was detected many times. V usage is TRBV3-1 and J usage is TRBJ2-7; 8 nucleotides align to TRBD1. The CDR3 sequence is 14 residues long. CDR1 and CDR2 (germline): LGHDT, YNNKEL (reference sequence). The junction had 0 bases not matched to a gene; V was cut back by 2 bases and J by 0 bases. CDR3 amino acids: CASSQTGGSYEQYF. Written as DNA, the CDR3 is TGTGCCAGCAGCCAAACAGGGGGCTCCTACGAGCAGTACTTC.

This clonotype was detected ten times or more. Since a much larger clone is just one base distant, this may be a read error. This chain links TRBV20-1 with TRBJ2-1; TRBD1 might be the D (6 bases). The CDR3 is made up of 15 amino acids. Looked up from germline, CDR1 is DFQATT and CDR2 is SNEGSKA (reference sequence). CDR3 DNA: TGCAGTGCTAGAGAAGGAAGAGGGGGTTACATTGAGCAGTTCTTC. This codes for CSAREGRGGYIEQFF.

In its sample, this clonotype was seen many times. This chain uses TRBV5-6 with TRBJ2-1, with 12 bases aligning to TRBD1. V shed 1 base, J shed 8 bases, and the junction held 7 bases outside the gene matches. The CDR3 covers 16 residues. The germline V gene has CDR1 SGHDT and CDR2 YYEEEE. This chain's CDR3 is CASSLLGQGAVDEQFF. The DNA of the CDR3 is TGTGCCAGCAGCTTGTTGGGACAGGGGGCGGTCGATGAGCAGTTCTTC.

This clonotype was detected many times. The chain links TRBV5-1 to TRBJ2-3; 9 bases agree with TRBD2. This CDR3 comprises 15 residues. V lost 4 bases to trimming and J lost 2 bases; unmatched junction nucleotides: 5. Germline CDR1 SGHRS, CDR2 YFSETQ. The CDR3 here is CASSLLAGSTDTQYF. Written as DNA, the CDR3 is TGCGCCAGCAGCCTGCTAGCGGGATCCACAGATACGCAGTATTTT.

The chain recombines TRBV12-3 or TRBV12-4 with TRBJ2-1; D possibly uses TRBD1 or TRBD2 (6 bases each). This CDR3 contains 17 residues. The V end was cut by 4 bases, the J end by 5 bases, with 21 bases between. Written as DNA, the CDR3 is TGTGCCAGCAGTTCGAGCATTAGGGGGGTTGTGGACAATGAGCAGTTCTTC. It specifies CASSSSIRGVVDNEQFF.

This clonotype was picked up many times. The genes are TRBV2 and TRBJ1-1; no clear D. Deletions cut 1 base from V and 5 bases from J, with 8 bases between. This CDR3 contains 13 residues. Germline CDR1 reads SNHLY; CDR2 reads FYNNEI. The CDR3 loop reads CASSEVGETEAFF. In DNA, the CDR3 is TGTGCCAGCAGTGAAGTCGGTGAAACTGAAGCTTTCTTT.

The V and J genes are TRBV5-1 and TRBJ2-5, with 7 bases that match TRBD2. After removal of 3 bases from V and 4 bases from J, the junction contained 12 bases not matched to a gene. This CDR3 is 16 amino acids long. Germline V gives CDR1 SGHRS, CDR2 YFSETQ. The CDR3 loop reads CASSSAGTGQGETQYF. The CDR3 DNA follows: TGCGCCAGCAGCTCAGCGGGGACGGGCCAAGGAGAGACCCAGTACTTC.

This clonotype appeared a few times. A read error may explain this, as a much larger clone is one base away. The chain links TRBV11-2 to TRBJ2-3; a possible D gene is TRBD2 (5 bases). The CDR3 has 14 amino acids. Germline CDR1 SGHAT, CDR2 FQNNGV. V lost 5 bases and J 7 bases, leaving 16 bases between the germline ends. The DNA for the CDR3 is TGTGCCAGCAGCCCGGGAATAGCGTTTAATACGCAGTATTTT. Its translation is CASSPGIAFNTQYF.

This clonotype was counted at least ten times. The chain joins TRBV5-1 to TRBJ2-1; 7 nucleotides line up with TRBD2. The CDR3 contains 15 residues. Trimming cost V 7 bases and J 2 bases; bases outside gene matches: 9. Germline CDR1 reads SGHRS; CDR2 reads YFSETQ. The CDR3 spells CASFPGGPTYNEQFF. In nucleotides, the CDR3 is TGCGCCAGCTTCCCGGGGGGTCCCACCTACAATGAGCAGTTCTTC.

This clonotype was seen at least ten times. The chain uses TRBV5-1 and TRBJ2-2, with 12 positions matching TRBD1. The CDR3 is 19 residues long. CDR1 is SGHRS and CDR2 is YFSETQ in the germline V gene. The V and J ends lost 4 bases and 6 bases, in that order; junction bases with no gene match: 16. CDR3 nucleotides: TGCGCCAGCAGCCGTCCGGGACAGGGGGCCCGGAGGTCCCCCGGGGAGCTGTTTTTT. Its protein product is CASSRPGQGARRSPGELFF. Combining the CDR3 with reference TRBV5-1 and TRBJ2-2 gives the whole variable domain KAGVTQTPRYLIKTRGQQVTLSCSPISGHRSVSWYQQTPGQGLQFLFEYFSETQRNKGNFPGRFSGRQFSNSRSEMNVSTLELGDSALYLCASSRPGQGARRSPGELFFGEGSRLTVL.

This clonotype was seen at least ten times. The chain couples TRBV2 to TRBJ2-1; 10 nucleotides line up with TRBD2. Germline V gene sequence: CDR1 SNHLY, CDR2 FYNNEI. This CDR3 region has 21 residues. Germline trimming cut 7 bases from V and 2 bases from J; bases unmatched to any gene: 23. The CDR3 loop reads CASMKIFLAGDKGGTYNEQFF. Written as DNA, the CDR3 is TGTGCCAGCATGAAAATATTTCTAGCGGGAGATAAGGGGGGGACCTACAATGAGCAGTTCTTC.

There are many counts of this clonotype. The chain employs TRBV7-2 and TRBJ2-7, with 9 bases identical to TRBD2. V lost 2 bases and J lost 7; bases outside the gene matches: 12. The V gene's germline CDR1 is SGHTA and CDR2 FQGNSA. This CDR3 contains 16 residues. CDR3 amino acids: CASSLNPGLAKGEQYF. In DNA form, the CDR3 reads TGTGCCAGCAGCTTAAACCCGGGACTAGCAAAAGGGGAGCAGTACTTC.

The table lists this clonotype with a few counts. This CDR3 reads CASSRRQGLAEAFF. The DNA for the CDR3 is TGTGCCAGCAGTCGGAGACAGGGTTTGGCTGAAGCTTTCTTT. V and J are TRBV12-3 or TRBV12-4 and TRBJ1-1, with 7 bases matching TRBD1. V lost 5 bases to trimming and J lost 6 bases; unmatched junction nucleotides: 9. The CDR3 length is 14 residues.

This clonotype was seen repeatedly, ten times or more. Germline and junction disagree at one end, which may indicate a read error. The chain joins TRBV7-2 to TRBJ1-6, with TRBD1 as a possible D gene (6 bases). CDR3 length equals 15 residues. The germline gives CDR1 SGHTA, CDR2 FQGNSA. CDR3 bases: TGTGCCAGCAGCTTTTCCGGACAGACGAATTCACCCCTCAACTTT. It encodes CASSFSGQTNSPLNF.

This clonotype appeared a few times. The chain has TRBV20-1 and TRBJ2-1; D gene unclear. CDR1 is DFQATT, CDR2 SNEGSKA, per germline (reference sequence). Trimming shortened V by 0 bases and J by 7 bases, and 16 bases separated the two germline ends. This CDR3 is 15 amino acids long. In nucleotides, the CDR3 is TGCAGTGCTAGAGATCTAGGCCCGATTGTGAATGAGCAGTTCTTC. This encodes CSARDLGPIVNEQFF.

This clonotype was seen at least ten times. This chain joins TRBV10-3 and TRBJ1-1, with 8 bases identical to TRBD1. Trimming removed 7 bases from V and 1 base from J; junction bases left unmatched: 8. The CDR3 covers 15 residues. Germline V gene sequence: CDR1 ENHRY, CDR2 SYGVKD. For the CDR3, the DNA is TGTGCCATCACCTTGACAGGGGACGAGAACACTGAAGCTTTCTTT. Protein sequence: CAITLTGDENTEAFF.